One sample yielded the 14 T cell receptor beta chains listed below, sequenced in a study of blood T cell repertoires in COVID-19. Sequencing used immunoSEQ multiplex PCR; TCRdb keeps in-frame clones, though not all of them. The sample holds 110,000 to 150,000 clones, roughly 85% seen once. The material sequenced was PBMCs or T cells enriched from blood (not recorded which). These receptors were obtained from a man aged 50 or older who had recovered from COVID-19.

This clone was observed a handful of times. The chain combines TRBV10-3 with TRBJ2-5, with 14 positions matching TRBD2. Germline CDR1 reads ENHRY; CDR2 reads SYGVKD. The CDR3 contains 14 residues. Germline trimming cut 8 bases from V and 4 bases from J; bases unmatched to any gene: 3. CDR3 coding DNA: TGTGCCATCGGGGGACTAGCGGGAGTAGAGACCCAGTACTTC. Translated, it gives CAIGGLAGVETQYF.

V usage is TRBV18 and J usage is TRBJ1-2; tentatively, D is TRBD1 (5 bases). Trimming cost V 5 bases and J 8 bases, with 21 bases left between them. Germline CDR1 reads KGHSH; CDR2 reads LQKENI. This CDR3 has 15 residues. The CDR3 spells CASSSDRMVLEGYTF. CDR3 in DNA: TGTGCCAGCTCAAGCGACAGAATGGTCTTGGAGGGCTACACCTTC.

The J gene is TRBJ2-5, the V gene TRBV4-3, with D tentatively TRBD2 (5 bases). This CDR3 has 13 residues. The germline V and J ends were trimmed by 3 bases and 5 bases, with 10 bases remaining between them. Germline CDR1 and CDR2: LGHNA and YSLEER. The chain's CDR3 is CASSHTRSETQYF. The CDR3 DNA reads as TGCGCCAGCAGCCACACTAGATCGGAGACCCAGTACTTC.

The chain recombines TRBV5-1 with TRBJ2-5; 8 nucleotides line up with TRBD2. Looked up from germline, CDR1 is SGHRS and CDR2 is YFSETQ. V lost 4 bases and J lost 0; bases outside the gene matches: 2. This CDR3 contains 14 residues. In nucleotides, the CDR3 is TGCGCCAGCAGCCGGGAGGGAAACCAAGAGACCCAGTACTTC. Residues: CASSREGNQETQYF.

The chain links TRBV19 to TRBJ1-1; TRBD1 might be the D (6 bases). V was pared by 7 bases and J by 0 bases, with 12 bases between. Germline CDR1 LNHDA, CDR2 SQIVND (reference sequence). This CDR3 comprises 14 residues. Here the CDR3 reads CASMDSLMNTEAFF. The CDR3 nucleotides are TGTGCCAGTATGGACAGCTTGATGAACACTGAAGCTTTCTTT.

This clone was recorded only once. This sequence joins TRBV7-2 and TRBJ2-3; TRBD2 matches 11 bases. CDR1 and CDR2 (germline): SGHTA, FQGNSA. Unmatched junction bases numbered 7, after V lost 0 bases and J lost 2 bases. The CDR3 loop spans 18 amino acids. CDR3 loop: CASSLAFLAGGLTDTQYF. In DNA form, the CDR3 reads TGTGCCAGCAGCTTAGCCTTCCTAGCGGGGGGCCTCACAGATACGCAGTATTTT.

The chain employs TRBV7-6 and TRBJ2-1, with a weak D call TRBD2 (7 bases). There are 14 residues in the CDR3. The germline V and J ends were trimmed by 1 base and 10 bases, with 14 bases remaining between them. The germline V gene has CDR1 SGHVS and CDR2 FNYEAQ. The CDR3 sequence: CASSLGAGAQEQFF. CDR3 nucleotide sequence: TGTGCCAGCAGCTTAGGGGCGGGGGCGCAGGAGCAGTTCTTC.

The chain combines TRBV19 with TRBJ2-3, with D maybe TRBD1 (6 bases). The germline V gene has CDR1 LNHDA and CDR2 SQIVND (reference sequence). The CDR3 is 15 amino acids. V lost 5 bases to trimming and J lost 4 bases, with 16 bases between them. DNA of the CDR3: TGTGCCAGTAGTCCAGGGACATGGCTCTCAGATACGCAGTATTTT. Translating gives CASSPGTWLSDTQYF.

As DNA, the CDR3 is TGTGCCAGCGGACAGGGGGCATCAGATACGCAGTATTTT. This codes for CASGQGASDTQYF. This rearrangement joins TRBV9 to TRBJ2-3, with 11 bases identical to TRBD1. Unmatched junction bases numbered 2, after V lost 7 bases and J lost 4 bases. This CDR3 contains 13 residues. Germline values: CDR1 SGDLS, CDR2 YYNGEE.

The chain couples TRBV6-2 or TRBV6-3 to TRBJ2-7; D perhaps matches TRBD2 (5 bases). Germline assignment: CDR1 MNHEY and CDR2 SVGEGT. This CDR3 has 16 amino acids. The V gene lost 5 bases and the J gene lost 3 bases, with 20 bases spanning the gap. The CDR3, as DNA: TGTGCCAGCAGTCTCTACGGAGGTAATCCCCTCTACGAGCAGTACTTC. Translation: CASSLYGGNPLYEQYF.

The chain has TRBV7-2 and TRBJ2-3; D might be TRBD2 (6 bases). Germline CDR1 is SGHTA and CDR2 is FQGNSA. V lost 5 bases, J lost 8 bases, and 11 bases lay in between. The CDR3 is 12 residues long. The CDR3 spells CASSGTEVTQYF. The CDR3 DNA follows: TGTGCCAGCAGCGGGACTGAAGTTACGCAGTATTTT.

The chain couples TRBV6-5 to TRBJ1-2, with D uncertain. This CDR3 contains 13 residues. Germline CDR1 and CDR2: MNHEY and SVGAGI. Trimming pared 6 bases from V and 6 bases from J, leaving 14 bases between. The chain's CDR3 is CASRHQQRDGYTF. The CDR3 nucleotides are TGTGCCAGCAGACACCAGCAGCGGGATGGCTACACCTTC.

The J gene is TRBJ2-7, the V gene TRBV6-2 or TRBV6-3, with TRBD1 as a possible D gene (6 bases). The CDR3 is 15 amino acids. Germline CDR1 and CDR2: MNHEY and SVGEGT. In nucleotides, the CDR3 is TGTGCCAGCAGCAGAACAGGGTTAATCTCCGACGAGCAGTACGTC. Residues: CASSRTGLISDEQYV.

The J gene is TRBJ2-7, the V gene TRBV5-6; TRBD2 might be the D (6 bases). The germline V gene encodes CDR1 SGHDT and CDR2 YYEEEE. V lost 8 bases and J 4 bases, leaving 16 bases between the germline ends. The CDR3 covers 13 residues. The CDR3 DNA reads TGTGCCAGTGGAGGGGTTGGGCATTACGAGCAGTACTTC. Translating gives CASGGVGHYEQYF.